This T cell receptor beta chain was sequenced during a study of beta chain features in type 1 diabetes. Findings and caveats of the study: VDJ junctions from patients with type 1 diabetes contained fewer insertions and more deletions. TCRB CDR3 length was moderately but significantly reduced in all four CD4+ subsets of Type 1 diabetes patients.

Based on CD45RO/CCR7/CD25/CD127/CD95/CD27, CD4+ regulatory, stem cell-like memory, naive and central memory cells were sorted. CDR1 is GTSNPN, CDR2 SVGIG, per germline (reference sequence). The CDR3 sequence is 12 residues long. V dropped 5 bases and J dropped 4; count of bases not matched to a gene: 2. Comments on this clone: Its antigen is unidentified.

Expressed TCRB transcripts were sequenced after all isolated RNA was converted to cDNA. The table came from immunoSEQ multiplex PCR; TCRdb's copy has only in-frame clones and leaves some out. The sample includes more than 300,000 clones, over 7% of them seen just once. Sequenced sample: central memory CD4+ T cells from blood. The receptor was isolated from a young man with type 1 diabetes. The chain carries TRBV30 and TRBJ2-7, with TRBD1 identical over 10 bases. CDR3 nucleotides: TGTGCCTGGGGGGACAGGGGATACGAGCAGTACTTC. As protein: CAWGDRGYEQYF. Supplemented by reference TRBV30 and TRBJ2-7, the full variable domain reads SQTIHQWPATLVQPVGSPLSLECTVEGTSNPNLYWYRQAAGRGLQLLFYSVGIGQISSEVPQNLSASRPQDRQFILSSKKLLLSDSGFYLCAWGDRGYEQYFGPGTRLTVT.